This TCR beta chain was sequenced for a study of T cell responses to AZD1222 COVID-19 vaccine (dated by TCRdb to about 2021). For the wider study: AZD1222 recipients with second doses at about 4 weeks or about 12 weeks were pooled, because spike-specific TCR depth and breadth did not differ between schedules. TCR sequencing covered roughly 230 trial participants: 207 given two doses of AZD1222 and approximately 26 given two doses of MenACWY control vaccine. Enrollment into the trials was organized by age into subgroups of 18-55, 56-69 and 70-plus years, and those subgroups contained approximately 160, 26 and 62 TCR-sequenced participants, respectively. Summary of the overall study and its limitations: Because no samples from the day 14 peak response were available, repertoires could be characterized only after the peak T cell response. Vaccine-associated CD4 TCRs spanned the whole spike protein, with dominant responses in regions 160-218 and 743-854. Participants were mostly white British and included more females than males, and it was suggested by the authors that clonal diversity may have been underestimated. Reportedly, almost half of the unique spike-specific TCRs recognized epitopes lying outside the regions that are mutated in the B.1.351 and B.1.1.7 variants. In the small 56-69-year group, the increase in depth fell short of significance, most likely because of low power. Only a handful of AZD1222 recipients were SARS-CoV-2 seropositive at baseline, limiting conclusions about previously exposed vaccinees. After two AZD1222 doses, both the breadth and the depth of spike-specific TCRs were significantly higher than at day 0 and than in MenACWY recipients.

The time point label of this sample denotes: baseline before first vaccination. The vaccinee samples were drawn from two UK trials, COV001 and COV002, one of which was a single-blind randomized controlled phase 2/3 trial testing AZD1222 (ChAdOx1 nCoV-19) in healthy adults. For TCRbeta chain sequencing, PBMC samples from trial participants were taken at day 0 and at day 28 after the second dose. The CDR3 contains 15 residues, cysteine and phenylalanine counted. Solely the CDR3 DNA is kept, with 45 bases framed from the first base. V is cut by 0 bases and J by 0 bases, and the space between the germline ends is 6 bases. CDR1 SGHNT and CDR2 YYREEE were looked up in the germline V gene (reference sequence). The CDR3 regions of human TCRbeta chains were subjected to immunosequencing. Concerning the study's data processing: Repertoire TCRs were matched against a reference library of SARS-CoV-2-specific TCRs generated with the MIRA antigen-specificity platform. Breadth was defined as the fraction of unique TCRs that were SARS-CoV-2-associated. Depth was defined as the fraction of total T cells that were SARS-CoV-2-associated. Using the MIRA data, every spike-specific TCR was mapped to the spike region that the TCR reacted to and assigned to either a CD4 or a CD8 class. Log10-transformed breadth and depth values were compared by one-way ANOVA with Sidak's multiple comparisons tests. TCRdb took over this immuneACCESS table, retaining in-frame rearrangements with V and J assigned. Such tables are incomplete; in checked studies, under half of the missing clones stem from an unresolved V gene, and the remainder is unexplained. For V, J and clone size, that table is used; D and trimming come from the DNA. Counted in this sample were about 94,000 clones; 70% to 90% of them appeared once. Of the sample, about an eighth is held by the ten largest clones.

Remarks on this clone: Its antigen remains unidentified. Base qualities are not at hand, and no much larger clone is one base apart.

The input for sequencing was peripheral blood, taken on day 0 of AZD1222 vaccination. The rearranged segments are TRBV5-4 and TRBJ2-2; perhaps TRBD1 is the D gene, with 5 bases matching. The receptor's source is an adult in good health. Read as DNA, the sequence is TGTGCCAGCAGCTTGGACAGGACGAACACCGGGGAGCTGTTTTTT. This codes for CASSLDRTNTGELFF.